This T cell receptor beta chain was sequenced during a study of cytomegalovirus exposure and HLA in healthy donors. A multiplex PCR was run with 60 Vbeta primers and 13 Jbeta primers. The repertoire was sequenced with immunoSEQ multiplex PCR; TCRdb's copy has only in-frame clones and lacks some. In total, the table holds 49,000 or so clones. Study results and caveats: With high specificity and sensitivity, the classifier reportedly diagnosed cytomegalovirus status.

As concerns this clone: The antigen remains unidentified.

The CDR3 extends over 14 amino acids. Germline assignment: CDR1 SGHRS and CDR2 YFSETQ. The ends lost 0 bases at V and 6 bases at J; junction bases unmatched: 2. Donors were ostensibly healthy at sampling, although undocumented immune exposures were probable. This chain joins TRBV5-1 and TRBJ2-3, with TRBD2 identical over 9 bases. Sequenced input: PBMCs. The origin of this receptor is a man aged 35 to 55 in good health and CMV-seropositive. The CDR3 loop reads CASSLASGADTQYF. In nucleotides, the CDR3 is TGCGCCAGCAGCTTGGCTAGCGGGGCGGATACGCAGTATTTT. Drawing the rest from reference TRBV5-1 and TRBJ2-3, the complete variable domain is KAGVTQTPRYLIKTRGQQVTLSCSPISGHRSVSWYQQTPGQGLQFLFEYFSETQRNKGNFPGRFSGRQFSNSRSEMNVSTLELGDSALYLCASSLASGADTQYFGPGTRLTVL.